Below, 25 T cell receptor beta chains from the same sample are listed, as sequenced in a study of T cell responses to AZD1222 COVID-19 vaccine. Libraries were prepared by immunoSEQ multiplex PCR; TCRdb keeps only in-frame clonotypes and omits some of them. The sample carries 95,000 to 130,000 clones, 88% recorded once. The sequencing here drew on peripheral blood, taken on day 0 of AZD1222 vaccination. All receptors come from an adult in good health.

CDR3 sequence (DNA): TGTGCCAGCAGTTACCTCAATAGCAATCAGCCCCAGCATTTT. Protein: CASSYLNSNQPQHF. V is TRBV6-2 or TRBV6-3 and J is TRBJ1-5, with D hard to call. The CDR3 contains 14 residues. The V gene lost 2 bases and the J gene lost 0 bases, with 5 bases spanning the gap. Germline V CDR1 and CDR2: MNHEY, SVGEGT.

V and J are TRBV20-1 and TRBJ1-2, with 8 nucleotides matching TRBD1. The CDR3 has 15 amino acids. V lost 3 bases and J lost 3; bases outside the gene matches: 9. In germline, CDR1 is DFQATT, CDR2 SNEGSKA (reference sequence). The DNA for the CDR3 is TGCAGTGCTAGTTTCCCGGACAGGGCGGACTATGGCTACACCTTC. Its protein product is CSASFPDRADYGYTF.

The chain links TRBV6-4 to TRBJ1-1; D remains ambiguous. The germline gives CDR1 MRHNA, CDR2 SNTAGT. The V end was cut by 3 bases, the J end by 3 bases, with 8 bases between. This CDR3 has 13 residues. The CDR3: CASSERDDTEAFF. Written as DNA, the CDR3 is TGTGCCAGCAGTGAAAGGGATGACACTGAAGCTTTCTTT.

The V and J genes are TRBV7-3 and TRBJ2-3; maybe TRBD1 (6 bases). V was trimmed by 5 bases and J by 4 bases, leaving 10 bases between them. CDR1 is SGHTA and CDR2 is FQGTGA in the germline V gene. This CDR3 has 13 residues. The CDR3 DNA reads TGTGCCAGCAGCCCCAACAGGGCAGATACGCAGTATTTT. It encodes CASSPNRADTQYF.

The chain links TRBV7-6 to TRBJ1-1; D is possibly TRBD1 (5 bases). The ends were cut back, 0 bases at V and 8 bases at J, with 16 bases in the middle. The germline V gene has CDR1 SGHVS and CDR2 FNYEAQ. The CDR3 contains 15 residues. The chain's CDR3 is CASSLAPRQGSEAFF. The DNA of the CDR3 is TGTGCCAGCAGCTTAGCGCCGAGGCAGGGCTCAGAAGCTTTCTTT.

The rearrangement links TRBV18 to TRBJ2-1, with D maybe TRBD1 (5 bases). This CDR3 has 14 residues. CDR1 is KGHSH, CDR2 LQKENI, per germline. Trimming stripped 3 bases from V and 8 bases from J, with 14 bases between. CDR3 DNA: TGTGCCAGCTCACCGCTTGCAGGGTCCGATGAGCAGTTCTTC. It yields the protein CASSPLAGSDEQFF.

V gene TRBV3-1 (or the pseudogene TRBV3-2) combines with J gene TRBJ2-5, with no clear D. CDR3 length: 12 residues. Germline-derived CDR1 and CDR2 are LGHDT and YNNKEL (reference sequence). Deletions cut 4 bases from V and 5 bases from J, with 8 bases between. The CDR3 loop is CASSPRDETQYF. Written as DNA, the CDR3 is TGTGCCAGCAGCCCCCGAGACGAGACCCAGTACTTC.

This chain connects TRBV7-2 to TRBJ1-2; D gene unclear. V shed 5 bases and J shed 3 bases, with 16 bases lying between them. The CDR3 loop spans 15 amino acids. The germline CDR1 and CDR2 sequences are SGHTA and FQGNSA. The CDR3 DNA follows: TGTGCCAGCAGCCCGATCGAGGCCCGATACTATGGCTACACCTTC. Residues: CASSPIEARYYGYTF.

The CDR3 here is CASSEGQGLNEQYF. The CDR3, as DNA: TGTGCCAGCAGTGAAGGGCAGGGTCTCAACGAGCAGTACTTC. The J gene is TRBJ2-7, the V gene TRBV2; tentatively, D is TRBD1 (5 bases). Germline CDR1 and CDR2: SNHLY and FYNNEI. The CDR3 totals 14 residues. Trimming pared 1 base from V and 5 bases from J, leaving 12 bases between.

The V and J genes are TRBV9 and TRBJ2-5; the D gene is possibly TRBD1 (6 bases). This CDR3 is 15 amino acids long. V lost 0 bases and J 9 bases, leaving 18 bases between the germline ends. Germline V gene sequence: CDR1 SGDLS, CDR2 YYNGEE. CDR3 sequence: CASSVGDNKDRAQYF. The DNA of the CDR3 is TGTGCCAGCAGCGTAGGGGACAACAAAGACCGGGCCCAGTACTTC.

This rearrangement joins TRBV28 to TRBJ2-7; 7 bases agree with TRBD1. V lost 6 bases to trimming and J lost 9 bases; unmatched junction nucleotides: 14. CDR1 and CDR2 from the germline V gene are MDHEN and SYDVKM. This CDR3 is built from 14 residues. The CDR3 DNA reads as TGTGCCAGCAGCGCCTTTCGGCAGGGGGTAAGGCAGTACTTC. It yields the protein CASSAFRQGVRQYF.

The chain couples TRBV5-1 to TRBJ1-3, with D uncertain. Germline CDR1 SGHRS, CDR2 YFSETQ. Trimming pared 0 bases from V and 8 bases from J, leaving 18 bases between. CDR3 size: 16 residues. This CDR3 is CASSLAGPGGQDTIYF. CDR3 DNA sequence: TGCGCCAGCAGCTTGGCCGGTCCCGGAGGTCAGGACACCATATATTTT.

The chain employs TRBV6-5 and TRBJ1-6, with TRBD1 as a possible D gene (5 bases). The germline V gene encodes CDR1 MNHEY and CDR2 SVGAGI. The CDR3 sequence is 14 residues long. Trimming removed 2 bases from V and 5 bases from J, with 7 bases in between. Here the CDR3 reads CASSYRGNNSPLHF. DNA of the CDR3: TGTGCCAGCAGTTACAGGGGTAATAATTCACCCCTCCACTTT.

V gene TRBV5-8 combines with J gene TRBJ1-6, with TRBD1 identical over 10 bases. Per germline, CDR1 SGHTS and CDR2 YDEGEE. The CDR3 is made up of 16 amino acids. With 0 bases clipped from V and 8 bases from J, the junction kept 5 bases outside the gene matches. The CDR3 here is CASSLGDRGGYSPLHF. Written as DNA, the CDR3 is TGTGCCAGCAGCTTGGGGGACAGGGGAGGATATTCACCCCTCCACTTT.

This clone was picked up a small number of times. The V call is TRBV7-2, the J call TRBJ1-2; the match to TRBD1 covers 7 bases. There are 14 residues in the CDR3. V gave up 5 bases and J gave up 6 bases; unmatched junction bases: 9. CDR1 and CDR2 (germline): SGHTA, FQGNSA. The CDR3 here is CASSDRQGRDGYTF. CDR3 DNA sequence: TGTGCCAGCAGCGACCGACAGGGAAGGGATGGCTACACCTTC.

The chain joins TRBV12-3 or TRBV12-4 to TRBJ1-3, with TRBD1 as a possible D gene (5 bases). Trimming removed 7 bases from V and 2 bases from J, with 9 bases in between. The CDR3 contains 13 residues. For the CDR3, the DNA is TGTGCCAGCACCCGAGGGGCTGGAAACACCATATATTTT. Amino acids: CASTRGAGNTIYF.

The genes are TRBV5-6 and TRBJ2-7, with D perhaps matching TRBD2 (6 bases). This CDR3 spans 14 amino acids. Per germline, CDR1 SGHDT and CDR2 YYEEEE. V lost 4 bases and J lost 4, with 15 bases in between. The CDR3 sequence is CASSPAGTVYEQYF. The DNA for the CDR3 is TGTGCCAGCAGCCCCGCCGGGACTGTTTACGAGCAGTACTTC.

The rearrangement links TRBV23-1 to TRBJ1-2; D is undetermined. Being an ORF, TRBV23-1 has a function that is uncertain. The CDR3 runs to 11 residues. This chain's CDR3 is CVPRVRYGYTF. The DNA for the CDR3 is TGCGTCCCACGGGTTCGCTATGGCTACACCTTC.

The V call is TRBV6-1, the J call TRBJ1-5; TRBD1 aligns across 9 bases. V gave up 0 bases and J gave up 5 bases; unmatched junction bases: 14. CDR3 length: 19 amino acids. Germline V lookup: CDR1 MNHNS, CDR2 SASEGT. The CDR3 coding sequence is TGTGCCAGCAGTGAAGCTAGTTGGGGGCGACAGGGGGGAGATCAGCCCCAGCATTTT. Translated, it gives CASSEASWGRQGGDQPQHF.

The rearrangement uses TRBV11-2 and TRBJ2-1; either TRBD1 or TRBD2 may supply D (6 bases each). Deletions cut 3 bases from V and 5 bases from J, with 26 bases between. The CDR3 length is 19 residues. Germline values: CDR1 SGHAT, CDR2 FQNNGV. CDR3: CASSLHRVRRGEINNEQFF. CDR3 bases: TGTGCCAGCAGCTTGCATCGCGTCAGAAGGGGGGAAATTAACAATGAGCAGTTCTTC.

DNA of the CDR3: TGTGCCAGCAGCGCACGCCAGGGACGGGAAAAACTGTTTTTT. Its protein product is CASSARQGREKLFF. The gene calls are TRBV7-9 and TRBJ1-4; tentatively, D is TRBD1 (5 bases). The ends were cut back, 5 bases at V and 8 bases at J, with 15 bases in the middle. This CDR3 has 14 amino acids. Germline V gene data show CDR1 as SEHNR and CDR2 as FQNEAQ (reference sequence).

As for this clone: The sample carries other DNA sequences with the same CDR3. The chain has TRBV20-1 and TRBJ2-5; the D is unclear. V lost 6 bases and J lost 1, with 6 bases in between. The CDR3 loop spans 11 amino acids. Germline loops: CDR1 DFQATT, CDR2 SNEGSKA (reference sequence). The CDR3 DNA follows: TGCAGTGCGAGACTCCAAGAGACCCAGTACTTC. As protein: CSARLQETQYF.

The chain joins TRBV6-5 to TRBJ2-5; 12 bases match TRBD1. The junction had 3 bases not matched to a gene; V was cut back by 5 bases and J by 2 bases. Germline V gene lookup returns CDR1 MNHEY and CDR2 SVGAGI. The length of the CDR3 is 15 residues. Here the CDR3 DNA reads TGTGCCAGCAGTCGGGACAGGGGGCGGCAAGAGACCCAGTACTTC. Protein: CASSRDRGRQETQYF.

The rearrangement links TRBV28 to TRBJ1-5; no definite D call. V was pared by 5 bases and J by 0 bases, with 8 bases between. The germline V gene encodes CDR1 MDHEN and CDR2 SYDVKM. The CDR3 runs to 14 residues. The CDR3 loop is CASSPPNSNQPQHF. DNA of the CDR3: TGTGCCAGCAGTCCCCCCAATAGCAATCAGCCCCAGCATTTT.

DNA of the CDR3: TGTGCCAGCAGCCCATGGGGGGGAGTGAACACTGAAGCTTTCTTT. It yields the protein CASSPWGGVNTEAFF. The chain uses TRBV5-4 and TRBJ1-1; a weak D match, TRBD1 (5 bases). Germline lookup yields CDR1 SGHNT and CDR2 YYREEE (reference sequence). V lost 4 bases and J 0 bases, leaving 13 bases between the germline ends. There are 15 residues in the CDR3.